This T cell receptor beta chain was identified during a study of PD-L1 blockade in urothelial cancer. This CDR3 contains 10 residues. V lost 10 bases and J 11 bases, leaving 14 bases between the germline ends. Germline V gives CDR1 MNHNY, CDR2 SVGAGI (reference sequence). As to time point: pretreatment peripheral blood. The data were produced by immunoSEQ multiplex PCR, yet TCRdb's version contains in-frame clones alone and is incomplete. In the table there are tens of thousands of clones, 85% of which are singletons. This clonotype originated in a man aged 35 to 55 with urothelial cancer. The sequencing here drew on PBMCs, taken around atezolizumab (anti-PD-L1) treatment. The chain recombines TRBV6-6 with TRBJ1-1; D may be TRBD1 (6 bases). CDR3 region: CATEQGRAFF. CDR3 DNA sequence: TGTGCCACCGAACAGGGTAGGGCTTTCTTT.